These 25 T cell receptor beta chains came from one sample sequenced in a study of radiotherapy plus CTLA-4 blockade in lung cancer. Only in-frame clones appear in the TCRdb table, and some are missing; sequencing was by immunoSEQ multiplex PCR. The sample yields 57,000 or so clones, around three quarters seen once. This specimen was peripheral blood, taken from a patient treated with radiotherapy plus ipilimumab. All receptors derive from a human donor with non-small cell lung cancer who had a complete response to radiotherapy plus ipilimumab.

The rearrangement joins TRBV28 to TRBJ2-6, with 7 bases identical to TRBD1. This CDR3 comprises 16 residues. The V gene end was trimmed by 3 bases and the J gene end by 4 bases; junction bases not matched to a gene: 6. The V gene's germline CDR1 is MDHEN and CDR2 SYDVKM. The CDR3 coding sequence is TGTGCCAGCAGTTTTCTAAGGGGGCCAGGGGCCAACGTCCTGACTTTC. Translated: CASSFLRGPGANVLTF.

V is TRBV6-5 and J is TRBJ1-3, with D unresolved. Trimming removed 6 bases at V and 0 bases at J, with 9 bases between. Germline V gene lookup returns CDR1 MNHEY and CDR2 SVGAGI. The CDR3 sequence is 14 residues long. The CDR3 sequence is CASRIRGSGNTIYF. CDR3 bases: TGTGCCAGCAGGATCCGCGGCTCTGGAAACACCATATATTTT.

The chain recombines TRBV30 with TRBJ1-2, with D hard to call. The V gene's germline CDR1 is GTSNPN and CDR2 SVGIG (reference sequence). This CDR3 comprises 11 residues. The germline V and J ends were trimmed by 8 bases and 2 bases, with 9 bases remaining between them. CDR3 amino acids: CARGGNYGYTF. In DNA, the CDR3 is TGTGCCCGGGGAGGGAACTATGGCTACACCTTC.

V and J are TRBV7-2 and TRBJ2-2, with 7 bases fitting TRBD2. This CDR3 contains 18 residues. From germline, CDR1 is SGHTA and CDR2 FQGNSA. With V trimmed by 3 bases and J by 2 bases, 12 bases remained unmatched. CDR3 loop: CASSLYPSGGINTGELFF. CDR3 nucleotide sequence: TGTGCCAGCAGCTTGTACCCTAGCGGAGGGATTAACACCGGGGAGCTGTTTTTT.

The chain has TRBV7-9 and TRBJ1-2, with D possibly TRBD1 on 5 matching bases. The CDR3 is 16 residues long. V was shortened by 2 bases and J by 0 bases, with 13 bases between the two germline ends. Germline values: CDR1 SEHNR, CDR2 FQNEAQ (reference sequence). This chain's CDR3 is CASSLSAQQANYGYTF. The CDR3 DNA sequence: TGTGCCAGCAGCTTATCTGCTCAACAGGCTAACTATGGCTACACCTTC.

This chain uses TRBV7-9 with TRBJ1-2, with TRBD1 matching 8 bases. This CDR3 is built from 15 residues. The germline gives CDR1 SEHNR, CDR2 FQNEAQ (reference sequence). Trimming removed 3 bases from V and 4 bases from J; junction bases left unmatched: 7. The CDR3 nucleotides are TGTGCCAGCAGCTTCATTTCCGGGACAGGCTATGGCTACACCTTC. Translating it yields CASSFISGTGYGYTF.

The rearrangement links TRBV7-6 to TRBJ2-5; D is uncertain. Germline CDR1 reads SGHVS; CDR2 reads FNYEAQ. CDR3 length: 14 amino acids. Trimming took off 5 bases at V and 5 bases at J, with 15 bases between the two ends. CDR3 DNA sequence: TGTGCCAGCAGCCCCGACCCAGGATCGGAGACCCAGTACTTC. Translation gives CASSPDPGSETQYF.

The chain recombines TRBV19 with TRBJ2-6; D not certain. The CDR3 runs 14 residues. Germline loops: CDR1 LNHDA, CDR2 SQIVND (reference sequence). Trimming removed 4 bases from V and 0 bases from J, with 4 bases in between. Here the CDR3 DNA reads TGTGCCAGTAGTACGAGCTCTGGGGCCAACGTCCTGACTTTC. Protein: CASSTSSGANVLTF.

This clone was detected a few times. The chain is built from TRBV7-9 and TRBJ1-5, with D perhaps matching TRBD1 (6 bases). This CDR3 has 14 residues. V lost 5 bases, J lost 4 bases, and 12 bases lay in between. Per the germline V gene, CDR1 is SEHNR and CDR2 is FQNEAQ (reference sequence). The CDR3 DNA reads as TGTGCCAGCAGCGCCCCCGGACAGAATCAGCCCCAGCATTTT. The encoded protein is CASSAPGQNQPQHF.

The table lists this clone with a few counts. This chain links TRBV19 with TRBJ1-6; possible D gene TRBD1, 6 bases. Per the germline V gene, CDR1 is LNHDA and CDR2 is SQIVND (reference sequence). Trimming stripped 4 bases from V and 9 bases from J, with 16 bases between. There are 15 residues in the CDR3. The CDR3 spells CASSRGHLDISPLHF. For the CDR3, the DNA is TGTGCCAGTAGTAGGGGACACCTCGATATTTCACCCCTCCACTTT.

The chain is built from TRBV5-4 and TRBJ1-3, with D unclear. From germline, CDR1 is SGHNT and CDR2 YYREEE (reference sequence). V lost 1 base and J 0 bases, leaving 8 bases between the germline ends. CDR3 length: 15 residues. CDR3 amino acids: CASSLMGFSGNTIYF. The CDR3 DNA follows: TGTGCCAGCAGCTTGATGGGGTTCTCTGGAAACACCATATATTTT. The whole variable domain, filled in from reference TRBV5-4 and TRBJ1-3, reads ETGVTQSPTHLIKTRGQQVTLRCSSQSGHNTVSWYQQALGQGPQFIFQYYREEENGRGNFPPRFSGLQFPNYSSELNVNALELDDSALYLCASSLMGFSGNTIYFGEGSWLTVV.

The chain links TRBV5-1 to TRBJ2-1, with 10 bases identical to TRBD1. J gave up 7 bases and V 1 base, and 5 bases lay outside the gene matches. This CDR3 spans 15 amino acids. From germline, CDR1 is SGHRS and CDR2 YFSETQ. The CDR3 region is CASSLRTGGSNEQFF. CDR3 in DNA: TGCGCCAGCAGCTTGAGGACAGGGGGATCGAATGAGCAGTTCTTC.

The chain joins TRBV5-4 to TRBJ2-5; 11 positions agree with TRBD1. The V gene end was trimmed by 0 bases and the J gene end by 4 bases; junction bases not matched to a gene: 8. Germline CDR1 is SGHNT and CDR2 is YYREEE (reference sequence). This CDR3 contains 17 residues. The CDR3 sequence: CASSLGTGGLVRETQYF. The CDR3 nucleotides read TGTGCCAGCAGCTTGGGGACAGGGGGCTTGGTAAGAGAGACCCAGTACTTC.

V and J are TRBV27 and TRBJ2-3; D not resolved. V was shortened by 10 bases and J by 2 bases, with 16 bases between the two germline ends. The CDR3 has 14 amino acids. Germline CDR1 and CDR2: MNHEY and SMNVEV (reference sequence). The CDR3 protein is CAKAGRFHTDTQYF. In DNA, the CDR3 is TGTGCCAAGGCCGGTAGATTCCACACAGATACGCAGTATTTT.

The chain couples TRBV15 to TRBJ1-3; D is undetermined. The V gene lost 0 bases and the J gene lost 2 bases, with 8 bases spanning the gap. Germline V gives CDR1 LNHNV, CDR2 YYDKDF (reference sequence). The CDR3 has 15 residues. The CDR3 sequence is CATSRERQTGNTIYF. The CDR3 DNA follows: TGTGCCACCAGCAGAGAAAGGCAAACTGGAAACACCATATATTTT. The full variable domain, rest sourced from reference TRBV15 and TRBJ1-3, is DAMVIQNPRYQVTQFGKPVTLSCSQTLNHNVMYWYQQKSSQAPKLLFHYYDKDFNNEADTPDNFQSRRPNTSFCFLDIRSPGLGDTAMYLCATSRERQTGNTIYFGEGSWLTVV.

The chain couples TRBV7-2 to TRBJ1-2; D is possibly TRBD1 (5 bases). From germline, CDR1 is SGHTA and CDR2 FQGNSA. This CDR3 has 14 residues. V lost 4 bases and J 4 bases, leaving 13 bases between the germline ends. The CDR3 DNA follows: TGTGCCAGCAGCTCGCAGGCAGGGATCTATGGCTACACCTTC. This sequence encodes CASSSQAGIYGYTF.

A few counts support this clone. The rearrangement joins TRBV9 to TRBJ1-1, with D perhaps matching TRBD1 (5 bases). The CDR3 contains 12 residues. The germline V and J ends were trimmed by 4 bases and 8 bases, with 12 bases remaining between them. From germline, CDR1 is SGDLS and CDR2 YYNGEE. In DNA form, the CDR3 reads TGTGCCAGCAGCCCCCAGGGCTTCGAAGCTTTCTTT. Translation gives CASSPQGFEAFF.

This clone is labeled as medium-sized. The V gene is TRBV4-1, the J gene TRBJ1-2; D is undetermined. V lost 0 bases to trimming and J lost 9 bases, with 14 bases between them. CDR1 and CDR2 (germline): MGHRA, YSYEKL. The CDR3 covers 14 residues. DNA of the CDR3: TGCGCCAGCAGCCAAGAGCGCACCCGAATAAGCTACACCTTC. It yields the protein CASSQERTRISYTF.

This clone was recorded a few times. The chain is built from TRBV19 and TRBJ1-3, with 7 bases lining up with TRBD1. The CDR3 spans 13 residues. Germline values: CDR1 LNHDA, CDR2 SQIVND (reference sequence). Losses at the gene ends were 4 bases for V and 8 bases for J; bases not matched to a gene: 5. CDR3: CASSTTRGYTIYF. As DNA, the CDR3 is TGTGCCAGTAGTACAACCAGGGGGTACACCATATATTTT.

The chain links TRBV7-9 to TRBJ1-6, with a weak D call TRBD1 (5 bases). Germline lookup yields CDR1 SEHNR and CDR2 FQNEAQ (reference sequence). The CDR3 has 14 amino acids. V lost 1 base, J lost 10 bases, and 11 bases lay in between. Here the CDR3 reads CASSLEQGQSPLHF. The CDR3 coding sequence is TGTGCCAGCAGCTTAGAGCAGGGCCAATCACCCCTCCACTTT. Supplemented by reference TRBV7-9 and TRBJ1-6, the full variable domain reads DTGVSQNPRHKITKRGQNVTFRCDPISEHNRLYWYRQTLGQGPEFLTYFQNEAQLEKSRLLSDRFSAERPKGSFSTLEIQRTEQGDSAMYLCASSLEQGQSPLHFGNGTRLTVT.

V is TRBV28 and J is TRBJ1-5; D might be TRBD1 (5 bases). From germline, CDR1 is MDHEN and CDR2 SYDVKM. CDR3 size: 14 residues. Trimming left V 7 bases short and J 12 bases short, with 22 bases between. CDR3 DNA sequence: TGTGCCAGCACGGAAAGCCAGGGCATTCTCCTCCAGCATTTT. As protein: CASTESQGILLQHF. Variable domain in full (rest from reference TRBV28 and TRBJ1-5): DVKVTQSSRYLVKRTGEKVFLECVQDMDHENMFWYRQDPGLGLRLIYFSYDVKMKEKGDIPEGYSVSREKKERFSLILESASTNQTSMYLCASTESQGILLQHFGDGTRLSIL.

V and J are TRBV5-1 and TRBJ1-2; TRBD1 is a possible D gene (5 bases). CDR1 is SGHRS and CDR2 is YFSETQ in the germline V gene. V was shortened by 0 bases and J by 5 bases, with 11 bases between the two germline ends. The CDR3 is 14 amino acids. The CDR3 bases are TGCGCCAGCAGCTTGGACTCAGGGTCTTATGGCTACACCTTC. Protein product: CASSLDSGSYGYTF.

The chain uses TRBV11-2 and TRBJ2-7; 7 bases map to TRBD1. The CDR3 is 14 amino acids. Trimming removed 1 base from V and 3 bases from J; junction bases left unmatched: 3. Germline V gene data show CDR1 as SGHAT and CDR2 as FQNNGV. The CDR3, as DNA: TGTGCCAGCAGCTTAGCCAGGGGGAACTACGAGCAGTACTTC. Translation gives CASSLARGNYEQYF. Drawing the rest from reference TRBV11-2 and TRBJ2-7, the complete variable domain is EAGVAQSPRYKIIEKRQSVAFWCNPISGHATLYWYQQILGQGPKLLIQFQNNGVVDDSQLPKDRFSAERLKGVDSTLKIQPAKLEDSAVYLCASSLARGNYEQYFGPGTRLTVT.

This clone was picked up a small number of times. This rearrangement joins TRBV5-6 to TRBJ2-1; 11 bases fit TRBD1. The germline gives CDR1 SGHDT, CDR2 YYEEEE. Trimming at V came to 0 bases and at J to 7 bases, leaving 6 bases not matched to a gene. The CDR3 length is 16 residues. The CDR3 spells CASSLEWTGGGNEQFF. The CDR3 DNA is TGTGCCAGCAGCTTGGAGTGGACAGGGGGCGGGAATGAGCAGTTCTTC.

The chain uses TRBV5-1 and TRBJ2-1; 11 bases line up with TRBD1. Germline lookup yields CDR1 SGHRS and CDR2 YFSETQ. This CDR3 region has 16 residues. Losses at the gene ends were 5 bases for V and 0 bases for J; bases not matched to a gene: 4. DNA for the CDR3: TGCGCCAGCAGTTTCGGGACAGGGGGCTCCTACAATGAGCAGTTCTTC. Protein product: CASSFGTGGSYNEQFF.